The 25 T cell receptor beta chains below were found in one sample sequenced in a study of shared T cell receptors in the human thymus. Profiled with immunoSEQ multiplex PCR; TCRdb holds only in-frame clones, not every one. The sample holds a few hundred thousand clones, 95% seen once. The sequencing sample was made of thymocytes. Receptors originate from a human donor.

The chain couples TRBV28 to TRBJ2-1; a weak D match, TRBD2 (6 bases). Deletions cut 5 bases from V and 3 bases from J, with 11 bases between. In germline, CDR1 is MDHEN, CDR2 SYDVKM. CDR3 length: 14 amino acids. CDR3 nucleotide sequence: TGTGCCAGCAGTGTAGCGGTCCACTACAATGAGCAGTTCTTC. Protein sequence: CASSVAVHYNEQFF. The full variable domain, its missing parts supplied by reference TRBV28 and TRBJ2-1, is DVKVTQSSRYLVKRTGEKVFLECVQDMDHENMFWYRQDPGLGLRLIYFSYDVKMKEKGDIPEGYSVSREKKERFSLILESASTNQTSMYLCASSVAVHYNEQFFGPGTRLTVL.

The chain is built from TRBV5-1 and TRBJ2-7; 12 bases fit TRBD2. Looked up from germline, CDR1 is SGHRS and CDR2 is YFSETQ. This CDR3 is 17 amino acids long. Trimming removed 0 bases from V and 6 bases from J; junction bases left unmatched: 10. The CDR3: CASSLGLAGATASEQYF. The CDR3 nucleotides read TGCGCCAGCAGCTTGGGACTAGCGGGAGCTACTGCAAGCGAGCAGTACTTC.

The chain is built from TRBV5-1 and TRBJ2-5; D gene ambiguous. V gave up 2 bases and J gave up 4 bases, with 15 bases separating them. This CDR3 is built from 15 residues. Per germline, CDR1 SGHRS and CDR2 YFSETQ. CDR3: CASSFMTSRAETQYF. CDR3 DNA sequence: TGCGCCAGCAGCTTTATGACTTCCCGGGCAGAGACCCAGTACTTC.

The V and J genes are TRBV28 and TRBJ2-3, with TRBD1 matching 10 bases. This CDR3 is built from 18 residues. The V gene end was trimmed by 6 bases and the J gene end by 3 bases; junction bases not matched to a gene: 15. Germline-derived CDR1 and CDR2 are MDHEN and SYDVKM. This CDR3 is CASRTKDRGRQVTDTQYF. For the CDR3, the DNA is TGTGCCAGCAGAACAAAAGACAGGGGGCGTCAAGTAACAGATACGCAGTATTTT.

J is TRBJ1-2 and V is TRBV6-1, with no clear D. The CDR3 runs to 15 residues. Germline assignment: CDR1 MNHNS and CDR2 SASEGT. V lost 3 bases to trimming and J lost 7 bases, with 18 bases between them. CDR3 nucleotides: TGTGCCAGCAGTGATAGGTCCCCTGGGGAGGGTGGCTACACCTTC. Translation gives CASSDRSPGEGGYTF.

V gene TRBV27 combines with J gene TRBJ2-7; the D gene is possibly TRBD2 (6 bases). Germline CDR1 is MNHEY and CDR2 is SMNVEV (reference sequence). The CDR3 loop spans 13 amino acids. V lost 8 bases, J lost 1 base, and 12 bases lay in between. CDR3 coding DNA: TGTGCCAGCGGACGGGGGTTATCCTACGAGCAGTACTTC. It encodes CASGRGLSYEQYF.

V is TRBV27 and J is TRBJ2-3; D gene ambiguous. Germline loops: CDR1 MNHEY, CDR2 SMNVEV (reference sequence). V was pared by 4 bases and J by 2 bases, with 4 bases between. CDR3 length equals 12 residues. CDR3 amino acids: CASSSDTDTQYF. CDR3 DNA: TGTGCCAGCAGTTCGGACACAGATACGCAGTATTTT.

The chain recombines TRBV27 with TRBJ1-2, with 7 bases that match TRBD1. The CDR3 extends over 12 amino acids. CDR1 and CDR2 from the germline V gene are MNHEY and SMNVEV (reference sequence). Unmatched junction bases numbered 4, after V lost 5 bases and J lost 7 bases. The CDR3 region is CASSHRDSGYTF. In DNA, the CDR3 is TGTGCCAGCAGTCACAGGGACAGTGGCTACACCTTC.

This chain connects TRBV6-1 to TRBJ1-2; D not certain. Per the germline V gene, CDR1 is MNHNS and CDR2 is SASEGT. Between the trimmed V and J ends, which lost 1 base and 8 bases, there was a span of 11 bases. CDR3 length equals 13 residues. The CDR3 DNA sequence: TGTGCCAGCAGTGAAGGAGAAGTACGGGGCTACACCTTC. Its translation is CASSEGEVRGYTF.

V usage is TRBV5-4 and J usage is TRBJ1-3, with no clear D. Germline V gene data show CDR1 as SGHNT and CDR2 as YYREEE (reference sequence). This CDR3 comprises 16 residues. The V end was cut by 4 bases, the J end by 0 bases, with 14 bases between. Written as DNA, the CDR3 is TGTGCCAGCAGCCCCACCACCCATGACTCTGGAAACACCATATATTTT. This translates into CASSPTTHDSGNTIYF.

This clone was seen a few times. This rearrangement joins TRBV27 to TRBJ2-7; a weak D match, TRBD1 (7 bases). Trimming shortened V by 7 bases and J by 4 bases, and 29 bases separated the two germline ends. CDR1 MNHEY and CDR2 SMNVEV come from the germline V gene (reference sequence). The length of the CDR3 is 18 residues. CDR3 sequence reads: CASKPPGQRQPGEYEQYF. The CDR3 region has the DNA TGTGCCAGCAAACCGCCGGGACAGAGACAACCGGGGGAGTACGAGCAGTACTTC.

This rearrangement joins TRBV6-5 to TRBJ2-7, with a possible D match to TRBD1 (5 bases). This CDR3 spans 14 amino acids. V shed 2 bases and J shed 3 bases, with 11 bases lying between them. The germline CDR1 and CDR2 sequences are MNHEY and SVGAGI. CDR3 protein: CASSYGDRDYEQYF. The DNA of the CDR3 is TGTGCCAGCAGTTACGGCGACAGAGACTACGAGCAGTACTTC.

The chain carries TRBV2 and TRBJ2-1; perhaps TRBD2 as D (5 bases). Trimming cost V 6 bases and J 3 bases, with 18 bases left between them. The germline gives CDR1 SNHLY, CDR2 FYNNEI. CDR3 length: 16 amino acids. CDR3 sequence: CASSLGLGSYYNEQFF. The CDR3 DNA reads TGTGCCAGCAGCCTCGGACTCGGCAGCTACTACAATGAGCAGTTCTTC.

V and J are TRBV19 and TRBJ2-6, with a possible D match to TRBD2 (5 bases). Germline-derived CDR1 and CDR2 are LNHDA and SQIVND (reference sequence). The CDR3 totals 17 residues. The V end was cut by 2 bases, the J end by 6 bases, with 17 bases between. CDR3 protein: CASSISRGQVLANVLTF. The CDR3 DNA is TGTGCCAGTAGTATAAGTCGAGGGCAGGTCCTGGCCAACGTCCTGACTTTC.

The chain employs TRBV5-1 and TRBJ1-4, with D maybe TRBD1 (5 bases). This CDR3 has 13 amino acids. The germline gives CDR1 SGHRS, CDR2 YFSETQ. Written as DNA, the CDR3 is TGCGCAATCGGGAGGACTACAGGCGAAAAACTGTTTTTT. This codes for CAIGRTTGEKLFF.

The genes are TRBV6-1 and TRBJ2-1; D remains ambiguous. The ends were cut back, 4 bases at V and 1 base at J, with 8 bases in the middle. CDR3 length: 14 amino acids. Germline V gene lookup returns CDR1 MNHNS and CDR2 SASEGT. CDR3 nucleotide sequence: TGTGCCAGCAGTGGTAGCATTTCCTACAATGAGCAGTTCTTC. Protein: CASSGSISYNEQFF.

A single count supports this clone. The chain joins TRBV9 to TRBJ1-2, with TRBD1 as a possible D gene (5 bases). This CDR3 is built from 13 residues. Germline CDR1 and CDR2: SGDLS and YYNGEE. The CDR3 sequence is CASGGDCNYGYTF. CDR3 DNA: TGTGCTTCGGGTGGGGACTGTAACTATGGCTACACCTTC.

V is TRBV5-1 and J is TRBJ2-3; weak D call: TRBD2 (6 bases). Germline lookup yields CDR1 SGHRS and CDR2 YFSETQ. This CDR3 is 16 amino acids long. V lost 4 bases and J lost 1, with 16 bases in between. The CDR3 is CASSPEGSRGTDTQYF. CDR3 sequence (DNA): TGCGCCAGCAGCCCGGAGGGTAGTCGGGGCACAGATACGCAGTATTTT.

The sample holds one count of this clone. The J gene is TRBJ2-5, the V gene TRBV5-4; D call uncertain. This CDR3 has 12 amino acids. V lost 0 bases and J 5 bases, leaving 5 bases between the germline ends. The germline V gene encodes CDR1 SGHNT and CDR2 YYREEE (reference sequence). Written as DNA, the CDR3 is TGTGCCAGCAGCTTGGTAGGGGAGACCCAGTACTTC. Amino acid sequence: CASSLVGETQYF.

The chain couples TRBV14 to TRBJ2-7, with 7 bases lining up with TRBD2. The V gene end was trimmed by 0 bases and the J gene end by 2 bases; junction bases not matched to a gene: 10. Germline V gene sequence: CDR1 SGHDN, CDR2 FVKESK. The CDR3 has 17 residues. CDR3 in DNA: TGTGCCAGCAGCCAAGAAAGGCTAGCGGTAACCACCTACGAGCAGTACTTC. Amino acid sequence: CASSQERLAVTTYEQYF.

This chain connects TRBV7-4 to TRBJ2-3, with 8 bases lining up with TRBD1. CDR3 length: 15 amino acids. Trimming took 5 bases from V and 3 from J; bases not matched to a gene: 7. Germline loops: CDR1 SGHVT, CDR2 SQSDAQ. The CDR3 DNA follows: TGTGCCAGCAGCCCTCGGACAGGGAGTACAGATACGCAGTATTTT. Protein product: CASSPRTGSTDTQYF.

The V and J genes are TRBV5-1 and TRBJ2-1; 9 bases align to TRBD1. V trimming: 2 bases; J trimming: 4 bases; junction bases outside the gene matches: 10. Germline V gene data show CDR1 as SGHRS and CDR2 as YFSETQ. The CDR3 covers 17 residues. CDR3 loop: CASSFLVPGQGYNEQFF. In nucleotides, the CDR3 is TGCGCCAGCAGCTTCCTAGTCCCGGGACAGGGTTACAATGAGCAGTTCTTC. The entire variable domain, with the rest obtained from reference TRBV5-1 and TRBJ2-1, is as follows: KAGVTQTPRYLIKTRGQQVTLSCSPISGHRSVSWYQQTPGQGLQFLFEYFSETQRNKGNFPGRFSGRQFSNSRSEMNVSTLELGDSALYLCASSFLVPGQGYNEQFFGPGTRLTVL.

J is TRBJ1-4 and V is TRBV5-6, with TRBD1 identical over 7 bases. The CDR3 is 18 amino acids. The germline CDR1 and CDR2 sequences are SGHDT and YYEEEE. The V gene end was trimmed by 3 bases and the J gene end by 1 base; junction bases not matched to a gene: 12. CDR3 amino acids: CASSSGTDTLRTNEKLFF. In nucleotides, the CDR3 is TGTGCCAGCAGCTCCGGGACAGATACATTGAGAACTAATGAAAAACTGTTTTTT.

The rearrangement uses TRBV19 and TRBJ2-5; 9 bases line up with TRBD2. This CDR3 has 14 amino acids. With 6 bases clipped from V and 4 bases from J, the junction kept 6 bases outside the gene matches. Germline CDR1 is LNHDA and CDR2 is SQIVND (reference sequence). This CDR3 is CASRRGSGRETQYF. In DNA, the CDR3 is TGTGCCAGTAGGCGGGGTAGCGGGAGAGAGACCCAGTACTTC.

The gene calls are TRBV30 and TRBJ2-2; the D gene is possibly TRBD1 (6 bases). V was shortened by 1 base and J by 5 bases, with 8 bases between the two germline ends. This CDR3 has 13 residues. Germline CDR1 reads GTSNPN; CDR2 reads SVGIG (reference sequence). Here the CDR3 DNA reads TGTGCCTGGAGTGAGCAGGGGACCGGGGAGCTGTTTTTT. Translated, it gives CAWSEQGTGELFF.